Sequencing of this T cell receptor beta chain was carried out in a study of response to subunit inactivated influenza vaccine (dated by TCRdb to 2017 to 2018). General notes on the study: Deep quantitative profiling of the T cell receptor repertoire was used in the study to follow responses to a trivalent subunit inactivated influenza vaccine. Broad study findings and their caveats: According to the authors, only a limited number of new T cells may be recruited by each seasonal influenza vaccination.

The CDR3 has 12 amino acids, counting the end cysteine and phenylalanine. Kept here is only the CDR3 DNA, which spans 36 bases and is read in frame from base 1. Taken from the germline V gene (reference sequence), the CDR1 and CDR2 loops are DFQATT and SNEGSKA. Deletion took 2 bases off V and 3 bases off J, with a span of 7 bases between the germline ends. This clonotype was recorded a few times. Its antigen has not been determined. No base-level quality is on record; no much larger clone is a single base apart. The protocol used for the library was RT-PCR. Sequencing was carried out with an Illumina HiSeq 2500. The raw public data were reprocessed by TCRdb itself: fastp quality trimming at Q25, MiXCR clonotype calling, in-frame beta chains only. CDR3 protein sequences are deduplicated, and each keeps its most common genes and DNA. Within this sample are about 580,000 distinct CDR3 sequences, with 14% of them counted one time only. In total, the top ten clones hold roughly 11% of the sample.

This receptor was identified in a middle-aged man who received an inactivated influenza vaccine. Donor details come from another sample of the same person, matched by shared clones. Recombination joined TRBV20-1 with TRBJ1-2; too little of a D gene remains to name it. Material: PBMCs from blood, obtained 12 days after vaccination. The CDR3 region: CSARRDYYGYTF. In nucleotide form, the sequence is TGCAGTGCTAGACGGGATTACTATGGCTACACCTTC.